Following are 16 T cell receptor beta chains from one sample sequenced in a study of blood T cell repertoires in COVID-19 (dated by TCRdb to the early 2020s). Library prep was done by the immunoSEQ multiplex PCR assay. TCRdb retrieved this table from immuneACCESS and kept in-frame rearrangements only. Not all clones are present; in checked studies, unresolved V genes account for under half, and no reason is known for the remainder. In all, the sample holds about 310,000 clones, and 80% to 90% of those were seen once. Of the sample, 1% is held by the ten largest clones. The sample was peripheral blood. All receptors come from a man aged 50-59 years with active or convalescent COVID-19.

The chain carries TRBV19 and TRBJ1-2, with TRBD1 matching 7 bases. The CDR3 is 14 amino acids. J lost 2 bases, V lost 6 bases, and 6 bases had no gene match. CDR1 and CDR2 (germline): LNHDA, SQIVND (reference sequence). CDR3 amino acids: CASRQGIANYGYTF. The CDR3, as DNA: TGTGCCAGTAGACAGGGGATAGCAAACTATGGCTACACCTTC.

This chain uses TRBV5-5 with TRBJ1-1; 7 bases map to TRBD1. Losses at the gene ends were 6 bases for V and 5 bases for J; bases not matched to a gene: 13. Germline V gene sequence: CDR1 SGHKS, CDR2 YYEKEE (reference sequence). The CDR3 has 15 residues. CDR3 region: CASTSYPGGGTEAFF. The CDR3 DNA sequence: TGTGCCAGCACCTCCTACCCAGGGGGTGGGACTGAAGCTTTCTTT.

The chain has TRBV30 and TRBJ1-1, with D possibly being TRBD1 (5 bases). The CDR3 is made up of 11 amino acids. The germline CDR1 and CDR2 sequences are GTSNPN and SVGIG (reference sequence). V dropped 8 bases and J dropped 9 bases, with 16 bases sitting between them. This CDR3 reads CARGGARKAFF. The CDR3 bases are TGTGCCCGCGGGGGTGCTAGGAAAGCTTTCTTT.

CDR3 in DNA: TGTGCCAGCAGTTACGACCGGGGTTTTAGGGAGACCCAGTACTTC. It specifies CASSYDRGFRETQYF. The V and J genes are TRBV6-2 or TRBV6-3 and TRBJ2-5, with TRBD2 as a possible D gene (5 bases). CDR3 length: 15 amino acids. CDR1 is MNHEY and CDR2 is SVGEGT in the germline V gene. Trimming left V 2 bases short and J 5 bases short, with 15 bases between.

V is TRBV10-3 and J is TRBJ1-1; a weak D match, TRBD1 (5 bases). V lost 6 bases, J lost 6 bases, and 14 bases lay in between. The germline V gene encodes CDR1 ENHRY and CDR2 SYGVKD. The CDR3 sequence is 13 residues long. CDR3 region: CAISRSGSPEAFF. DNA for the CDR3: TGTGCCATCAGCCGATCAGGGTCCCCTGAAGCTTTCTTT.

The chain links TRBV3-1 (or the pseudogene TRBV3-2) to TRBJ2-5, with 8 bases matching TRBD2. Germline V gene data show CDR1 as LGHDT and CDR2 as YNNKEL (reference sequence). This CDR3 spans 14 amino acids. Unmatched junction bases numbered 12, after V lost 11 bases and J lost 4 bases. The CDR3 DNA sequence: TGTGCCCGCCGCCACGGGGGGGGGTCAGAGACCCAGTACTTC. Translating it yields CARRHGGGSETQYF.

The chain links TRBV19 to TRBJ1-2; possibly TRBD1 for D (5 bases). The ends were cut back, 6 bases at V and 3 bases at J, with 20 bases in the middle. CDR3 size: 16 residues. Germline V CDR1 and CDR2: LNHDA, SQIVND (reference sequence). CDR3 sequence (DNA): TGTGCCAGTAGGGGCCCAACACTCGACAGTCACTATGGCTACACCTTC. It codes for CASRGPTLDSHYGYTF.

This clone was recorded once. The chain joins TRBV5-8 to TRBJ1-5; maybe TRBD1 (5 bases). The CDR3 totals 16 residues. Germline lookup yields CDR1 SGHTS and CDR2 YDEGEE. The V and J ends lost 0 bases and 2 bases respectively, with 12 bases between them. The CDR3 DNA follows: TGTGCCAGCAGCTTGGACGACAGACAACGCAATCAGCCCCAGCATTTT. Translated: CASSLDDRQRNQPQHF.

V is TRBV19 and J is TRBJ2-1, with D tentatively TRBD2 (5 bases). CDR3 length equals 17 residues. The germline V and J ends were trimmed by 4 bases and 2 bases, with 18 bases remaining between them. Germline V gene sequence: CDR1 LNHDA, CDR2 SQIVND (reference sequence). The CDR3 sequence is CASSTTRTGIAYNEQFF. As DNA, the CDR3 is TGTGCCAGTAGTACAACCCGGACGGGAATAGCCTACAATGAGCAGTTCTTC.

The V gene is TRBV6-5, the J gene TRBJ2-1, with D possibly matching TRBD1 (6 bases). The CDR3 consists of 13 residues. V lost 6 bases and J lost 2, with 8 bases in between. Germline loops: CDR1 MNHEY, CDR2 SVGAGI. CDR3 in DNA: TGTGCCAGCAGGGGACAAACCTACAATGAGCAGTTCTTC. Encoded protein: CASRGQTYNEQFF.

In DNA form, the CDR3 reads TGTGCCAGCAGCGAGGGGATACAGGATAATGAGCAGTTCTTC. The encoded protein is CASSEGIQDNEQFF. The J gene is TRBJ2-1, the V gene TRBV9; D might be TRBD1 (5 bases). The CDR3 runs to 14 residues. Trimming stripped 3 bases from V and 7 bases from J, with 14 bases between. Germline values: CDR1 SGDLS, CDR2 YYNGEE.

V gene TRBV7-9 combines with J gene TRBJ2-5; no definite D call. The CDR3 has 14 amino acids. V was pared by 1 base and J by 5 bases, with 11 bases between. Germline assignment: CDR1 SEHNR and CDR2 FQNEAQ (reference sequence). The CDR3 sequence: CASSLGGSGETQYF. CDR3 DNA sequence: TGTGCCAGCAGCTTAGGTGGGTCCGGGGAGACCCAGTACTTC.

The chain employs TRBV5-1 and TRBJ1-6, with TRBD1 matching over 7 bases. CDR1 SGHRS and CDR2 YFSETQ come from the germline V gene. The length of the CDR3 is 14 residues. J lost 7 bases, V lost 4 bases, and 5 bases had no gene match. CDR3 amino acids: CASSPGTENSPLHF. Written as DNA, the CDR3 is TGCGCCAGCAGCCCCGGGACAGAGAATTCACCCCTCCACTTT.

This clone has just one count. V gene TRBV19 combines with J gene TRBJ1-1; the D is unclear. The CDR3 runs to 13 residues. V was shortened by 6 bases and J by 5 bases, with 13 bases between the two germline ends. CDR1 and CDR2 from the germline V gene are LNHDA and SQIVND (reference sequence). Here the CDR3 DNA reads TGTGCCAGTAGGAGGGTTGATACGACTGAAGCTTTCTTT. Translating it yields CASRRVDTTEAFF. The full variable domain, with the rest looked up from reference TRBV19 and TRBJ1-1, is DGGITQSPKYLFRKEGQNVTLSCEQNLNHDAMYWYRQDPGQGLRLIYYSQIVNDFQKGDIAEGYSVSREKKESFPLTVTSAQKNPTAFYLCASRRVDTTEAFFGQGTRLTVV.

The rearrangement joins TRBV7-2 to TRBJ2-1; weak D call: TRBD2 (6 bases). In germline, CDR1 is SGHTA, CDR2 FQGNSA. V dropped 5 bases and J dropped 0 bases, with 14 bases sitting between them. The CDR3 has 16 residues. The CDR3 sequence: CASSGKTSFSYNEQFF. For the CDR3, the DNA is TGTGCCAGCAGCGGTAAGACTAGTTTCTCCTACAATGAGCAGTTCTTC. The full variable domain, its missing parts supplied by reference TRBV7-2 and TRBJ2-1, is GAGVSQSPSNKVTEKGKDVELRCDPISGHTALYWYRQSLGQGLEFLIYFQGNSAPDKSGLPSDRFSAERTGGSVSTLTIQRTQQEDSAVYLCASSGKTSFSYNEQFFGPGTRLTVL.

On this clone itself: Other DNA variants within this sample encode the same CDR3. The chain has TRBV5-1 and TRBJ1-1; 11 bases agree with TRBD1. V shed 4 bases and J 3 bases; nucleotides not matched to a gene: 11. The CDR3 loop spans 17 amino acids. Germline CDR1 and CDR2: SGHRS and YFSETQ. CDR3 loop: CASSTGTGGSRDTEAFF. Here the CDR3 DNA reads TGCGCCAGCAGCACCGGGACAGGGGGTAGTAGAGACACTGAAGCTTTCTTT.